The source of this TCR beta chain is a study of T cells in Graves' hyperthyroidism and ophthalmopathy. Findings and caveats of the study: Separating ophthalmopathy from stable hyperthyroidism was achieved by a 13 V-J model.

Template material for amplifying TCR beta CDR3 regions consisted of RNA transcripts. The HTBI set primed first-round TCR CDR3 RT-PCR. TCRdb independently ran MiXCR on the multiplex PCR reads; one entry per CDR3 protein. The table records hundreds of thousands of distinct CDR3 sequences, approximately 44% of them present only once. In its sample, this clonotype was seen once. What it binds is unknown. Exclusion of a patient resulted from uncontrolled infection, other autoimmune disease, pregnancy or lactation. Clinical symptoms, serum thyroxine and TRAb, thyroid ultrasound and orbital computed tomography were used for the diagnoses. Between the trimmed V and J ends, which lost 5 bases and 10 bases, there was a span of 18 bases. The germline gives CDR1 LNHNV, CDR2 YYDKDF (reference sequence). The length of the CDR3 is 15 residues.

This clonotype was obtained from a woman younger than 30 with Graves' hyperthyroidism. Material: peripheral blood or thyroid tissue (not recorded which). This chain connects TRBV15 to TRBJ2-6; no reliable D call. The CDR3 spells CATSEGPGSPNVLTF. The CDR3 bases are TGTGCCACCAGCGAAGGACCAGGATCTCCAAACGTCCTGACTTTC.